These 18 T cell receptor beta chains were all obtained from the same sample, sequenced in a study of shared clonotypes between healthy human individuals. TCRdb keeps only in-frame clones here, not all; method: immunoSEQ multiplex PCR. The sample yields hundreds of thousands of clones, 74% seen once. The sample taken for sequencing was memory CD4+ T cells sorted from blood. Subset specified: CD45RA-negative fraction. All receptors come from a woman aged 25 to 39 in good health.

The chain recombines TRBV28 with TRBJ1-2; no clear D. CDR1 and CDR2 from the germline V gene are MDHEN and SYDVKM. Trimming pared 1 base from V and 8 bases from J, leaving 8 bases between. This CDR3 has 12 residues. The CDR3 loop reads CASSLLYAGYTF. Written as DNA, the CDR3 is TGTGCCAGCAGTTTATTGTATGCGGGCTACACCTTC.

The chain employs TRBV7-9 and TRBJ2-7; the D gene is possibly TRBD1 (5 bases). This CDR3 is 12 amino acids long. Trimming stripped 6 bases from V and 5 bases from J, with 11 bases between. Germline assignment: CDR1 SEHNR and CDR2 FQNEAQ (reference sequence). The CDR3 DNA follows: TGTGCCAGCAGTCGGCAGGGCCACGAGCAGTACTTC. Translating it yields CASSRQGHEQYF.

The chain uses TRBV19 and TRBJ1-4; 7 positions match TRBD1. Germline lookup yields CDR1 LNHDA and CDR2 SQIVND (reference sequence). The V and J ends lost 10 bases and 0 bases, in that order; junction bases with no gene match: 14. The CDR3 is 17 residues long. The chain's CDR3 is CATRSGQALATNEKLFF. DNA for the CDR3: TGTGCCACGAGATCTGGACAGGCACTTGCAACTAATGAAAAACTGTTTTTT.

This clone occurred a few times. The CDR3 region is CSAPRGVEAFF. As DNA, the CDR3 is TGCAGTGCTCCCAGGGGCGTTGAAGCTTTCTTT. This sequence joins TRBV20-1 and TRBJ1-1, with D perhaps matching TRBD1 (6 bases). The CDR3 length is 11 residues. The V end lost 5 bases, the J end lost 7 bases, and 11 bases lay between the germline ends. Germline CDR1 reads DFQATT; CDR2 reads SNEGSKA (reference sequence).

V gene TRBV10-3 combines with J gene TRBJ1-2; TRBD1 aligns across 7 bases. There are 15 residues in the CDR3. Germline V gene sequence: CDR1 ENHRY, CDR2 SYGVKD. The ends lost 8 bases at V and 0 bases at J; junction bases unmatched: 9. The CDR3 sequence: CAIHPGQYSNYGYTF. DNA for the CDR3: TGTGCCATCCATCCGGGACAGTATTCTAACTATGGCTACACCTTC.

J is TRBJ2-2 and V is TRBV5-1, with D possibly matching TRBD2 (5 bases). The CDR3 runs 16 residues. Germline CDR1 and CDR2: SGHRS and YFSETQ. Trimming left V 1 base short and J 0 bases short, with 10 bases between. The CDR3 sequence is CASSLSAGANTGELFF. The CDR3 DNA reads TGCGCCAGCAGCTTGTCGGCGGGCGCGAACACCGGGGAGCTGTTTTTT.

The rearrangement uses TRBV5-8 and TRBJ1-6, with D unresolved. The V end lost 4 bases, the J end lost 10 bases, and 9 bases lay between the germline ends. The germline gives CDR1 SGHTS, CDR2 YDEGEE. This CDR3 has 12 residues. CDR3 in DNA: TGTGCCAGCAGCAGGACGGCCTCACCCCTCCACTTT. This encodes CASSRTASPLHF. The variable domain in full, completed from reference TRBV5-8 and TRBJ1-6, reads EAGVTQSPTHLIKTRGQQATLRCSPISGHTSVYWYQQALGLGLQFLLWYDEGEERNRGNFPPRFSGRQFPNYSSELNVNALELEDSALYLCASSRTASPLHFGNGTRLTVT.

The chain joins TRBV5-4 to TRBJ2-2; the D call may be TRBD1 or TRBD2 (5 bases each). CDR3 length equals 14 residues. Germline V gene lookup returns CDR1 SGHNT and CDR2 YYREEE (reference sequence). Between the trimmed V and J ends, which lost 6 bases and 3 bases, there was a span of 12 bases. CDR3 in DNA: TGTGCCAGCAATCGGGACCCCGACACCGGGGAGCTGTTTTTT. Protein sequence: CASNRDPDTGELFF.

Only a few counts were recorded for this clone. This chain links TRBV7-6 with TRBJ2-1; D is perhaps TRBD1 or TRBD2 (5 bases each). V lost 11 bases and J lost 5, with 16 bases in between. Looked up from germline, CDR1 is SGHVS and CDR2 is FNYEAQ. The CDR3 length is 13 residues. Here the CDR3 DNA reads TGTGCCTCTACTAGGGGTGGTCACAATGAGCAGTTCTTC. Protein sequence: CASTRGGHNEQFF. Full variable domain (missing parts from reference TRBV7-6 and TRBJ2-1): GAGVSQSPRYKVTKRGQDVALRCDPISGHVSLYWYRQALGQGPEFLTYFNYEAQQDKSGLPNDRFSAERPEGSISTLTIQRTEQRDSAMYRCASTRGGHNEQFFGPGTRLTVL.

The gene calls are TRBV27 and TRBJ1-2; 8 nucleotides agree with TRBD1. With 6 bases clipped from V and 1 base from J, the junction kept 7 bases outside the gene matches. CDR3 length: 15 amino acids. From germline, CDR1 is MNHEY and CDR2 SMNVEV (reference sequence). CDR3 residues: CASRTGTGGNYGYTF. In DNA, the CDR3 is TGTGCCAGCAGGACGGGAACAGGGGGTAACTATGGCTACACCTTC.

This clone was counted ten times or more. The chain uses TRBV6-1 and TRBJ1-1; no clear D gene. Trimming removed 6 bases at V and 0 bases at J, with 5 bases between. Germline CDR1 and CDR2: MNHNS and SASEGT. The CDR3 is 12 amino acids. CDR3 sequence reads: CASSKLNTEAFF. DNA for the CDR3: TGTGCCAGCAGCAAACTGAACACTGAAGCTTTCTTT.

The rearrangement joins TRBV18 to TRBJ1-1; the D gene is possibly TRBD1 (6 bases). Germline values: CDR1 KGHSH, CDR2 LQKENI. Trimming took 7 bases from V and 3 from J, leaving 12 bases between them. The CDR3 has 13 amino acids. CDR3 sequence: CASYQTGYTEAFF. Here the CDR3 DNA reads TGTGCCAGCTACCAAACAGGGTACACTGAAGCTTTCTTT.

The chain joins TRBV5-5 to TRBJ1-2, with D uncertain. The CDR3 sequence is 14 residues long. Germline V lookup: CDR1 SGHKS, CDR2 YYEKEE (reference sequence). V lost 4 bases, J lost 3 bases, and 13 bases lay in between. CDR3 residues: CASSPFKSDYGYTF. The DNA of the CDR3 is TGTGCCAGCAGCCCCTTTAAATCGGACTATGGCTACACCTTC.

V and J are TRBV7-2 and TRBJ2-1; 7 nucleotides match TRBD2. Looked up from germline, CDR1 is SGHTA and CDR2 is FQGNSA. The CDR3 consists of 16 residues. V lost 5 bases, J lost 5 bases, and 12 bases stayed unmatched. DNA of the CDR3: TGTGCCAGCAGCCATACCCGGGCTAGCGGCAACAATGAGCAGTTCTTC. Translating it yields CASSHTRASGNNEQFF. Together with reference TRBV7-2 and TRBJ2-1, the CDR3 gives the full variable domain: GAGVSQSPSNKVTEKGKDVELRCDPISGHTALYWYRQSLGQGLEFLIYFQGNSAPDKSGLPSDRFSAERTGGSVSTLTIQRTQQEDSAVYLCASSHTRASGNNEQFFGPGTRLTVL.

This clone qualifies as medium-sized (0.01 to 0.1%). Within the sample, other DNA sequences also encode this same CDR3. The CDR3 DNA reads as TGTGCCAGCTCACAACAGGGGGCAAACACTGAAGCTTTCTTT. It codes for CASSQQGANTEAFF. This chain links TRBV18 with TRBJ1-1, with TRBD1 matching 9 bases. In germline, CDR1 is KGHSH, CDR2 LQKENI. V dropped 4 bases and J dropped 2; count of bases not matched to a gene: 2. The CDR3 loop spans 14 amino acids.

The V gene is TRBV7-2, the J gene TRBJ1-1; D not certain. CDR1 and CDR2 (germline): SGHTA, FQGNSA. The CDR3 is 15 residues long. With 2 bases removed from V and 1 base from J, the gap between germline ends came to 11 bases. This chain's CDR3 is CASSLPRQANTEAFF. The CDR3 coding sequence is TGTGCCAGCAGCTTACCCCGACAAGCGAACACTGAAGCTTTCTTT.

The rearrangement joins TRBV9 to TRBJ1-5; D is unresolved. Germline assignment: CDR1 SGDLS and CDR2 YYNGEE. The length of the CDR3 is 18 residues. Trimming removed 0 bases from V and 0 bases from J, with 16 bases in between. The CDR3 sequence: CASSVDPPPGYSNQPQHF. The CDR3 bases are TGTGCCAGCAGCGTAGACCCCCCCCCGGGGTATAGCAATCAGCCCCAGCATTTT.

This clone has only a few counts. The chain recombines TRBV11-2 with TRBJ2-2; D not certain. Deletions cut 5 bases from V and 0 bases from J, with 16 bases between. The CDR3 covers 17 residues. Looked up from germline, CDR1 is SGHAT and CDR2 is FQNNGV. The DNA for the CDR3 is TGTGCCAGCAGCACACGGCCAGGAGAAGCGAACACCGGGGAGCTGTTTTTT. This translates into CASSTRPGEANTGELFF. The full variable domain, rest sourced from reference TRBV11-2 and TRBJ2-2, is EAGVAQSPRYKIIEKRQSVAFWCNPISGHATLYWYQQILGQGPKLLIQFQNNGVVDDSQLPKDRFSAERLKGVDSTLKIQPAKLEDSAVYLCASSTRPGEANTGELFFGEGSRLTVL.